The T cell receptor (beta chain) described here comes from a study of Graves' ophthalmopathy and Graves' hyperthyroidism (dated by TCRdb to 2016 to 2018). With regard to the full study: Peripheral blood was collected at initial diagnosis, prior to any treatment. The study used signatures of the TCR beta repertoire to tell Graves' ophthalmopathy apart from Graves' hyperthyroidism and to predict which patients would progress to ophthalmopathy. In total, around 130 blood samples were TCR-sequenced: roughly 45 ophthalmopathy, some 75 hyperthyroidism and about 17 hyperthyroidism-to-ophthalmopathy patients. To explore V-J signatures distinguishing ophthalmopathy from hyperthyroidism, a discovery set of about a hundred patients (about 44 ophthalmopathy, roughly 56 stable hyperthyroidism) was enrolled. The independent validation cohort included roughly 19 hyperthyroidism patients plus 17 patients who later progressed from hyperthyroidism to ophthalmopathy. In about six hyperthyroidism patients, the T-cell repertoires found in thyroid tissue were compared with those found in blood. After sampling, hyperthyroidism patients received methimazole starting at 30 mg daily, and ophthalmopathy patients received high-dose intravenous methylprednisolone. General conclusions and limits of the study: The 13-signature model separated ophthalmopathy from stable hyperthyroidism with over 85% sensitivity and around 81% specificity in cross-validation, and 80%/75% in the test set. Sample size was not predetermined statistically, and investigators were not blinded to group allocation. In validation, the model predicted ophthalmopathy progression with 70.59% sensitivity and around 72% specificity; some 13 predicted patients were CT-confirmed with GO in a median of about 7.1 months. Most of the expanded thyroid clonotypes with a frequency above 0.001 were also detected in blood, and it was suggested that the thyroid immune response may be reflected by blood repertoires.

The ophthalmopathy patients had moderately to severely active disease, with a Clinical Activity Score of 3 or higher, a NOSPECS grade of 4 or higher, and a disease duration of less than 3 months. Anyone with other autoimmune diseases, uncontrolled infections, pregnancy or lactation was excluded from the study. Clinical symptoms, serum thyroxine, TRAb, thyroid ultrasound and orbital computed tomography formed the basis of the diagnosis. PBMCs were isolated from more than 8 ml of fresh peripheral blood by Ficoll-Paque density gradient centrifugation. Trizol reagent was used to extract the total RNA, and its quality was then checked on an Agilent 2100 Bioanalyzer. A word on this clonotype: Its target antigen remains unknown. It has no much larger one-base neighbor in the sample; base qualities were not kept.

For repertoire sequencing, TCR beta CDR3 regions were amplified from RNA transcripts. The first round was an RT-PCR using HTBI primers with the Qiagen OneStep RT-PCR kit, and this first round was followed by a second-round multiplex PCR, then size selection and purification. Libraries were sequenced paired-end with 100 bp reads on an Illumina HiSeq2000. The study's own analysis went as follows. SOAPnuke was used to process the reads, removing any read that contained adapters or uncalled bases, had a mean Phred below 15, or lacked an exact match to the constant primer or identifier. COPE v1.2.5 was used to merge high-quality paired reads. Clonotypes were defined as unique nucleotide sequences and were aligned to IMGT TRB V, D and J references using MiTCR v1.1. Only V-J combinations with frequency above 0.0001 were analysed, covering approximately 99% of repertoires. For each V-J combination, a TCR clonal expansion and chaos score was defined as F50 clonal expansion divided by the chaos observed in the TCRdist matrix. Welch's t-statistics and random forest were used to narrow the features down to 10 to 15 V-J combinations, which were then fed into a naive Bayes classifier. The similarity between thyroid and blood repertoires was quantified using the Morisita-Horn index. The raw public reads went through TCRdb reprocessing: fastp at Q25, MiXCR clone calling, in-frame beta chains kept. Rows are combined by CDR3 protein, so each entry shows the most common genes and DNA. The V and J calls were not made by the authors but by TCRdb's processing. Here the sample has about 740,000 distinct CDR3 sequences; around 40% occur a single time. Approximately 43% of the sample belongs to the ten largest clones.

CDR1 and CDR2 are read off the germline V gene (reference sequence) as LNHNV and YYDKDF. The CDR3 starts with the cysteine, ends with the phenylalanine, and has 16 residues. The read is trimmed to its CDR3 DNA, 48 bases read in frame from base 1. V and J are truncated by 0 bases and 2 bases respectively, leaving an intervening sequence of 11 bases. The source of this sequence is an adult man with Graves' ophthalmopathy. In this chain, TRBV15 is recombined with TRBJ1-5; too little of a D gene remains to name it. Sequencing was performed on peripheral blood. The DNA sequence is TGTGCCACCAGCAGAGATGCGGGGTTGGGCAATCAGCCCCAGCATTTT. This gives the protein CATSRDAGLGNQPQHF.